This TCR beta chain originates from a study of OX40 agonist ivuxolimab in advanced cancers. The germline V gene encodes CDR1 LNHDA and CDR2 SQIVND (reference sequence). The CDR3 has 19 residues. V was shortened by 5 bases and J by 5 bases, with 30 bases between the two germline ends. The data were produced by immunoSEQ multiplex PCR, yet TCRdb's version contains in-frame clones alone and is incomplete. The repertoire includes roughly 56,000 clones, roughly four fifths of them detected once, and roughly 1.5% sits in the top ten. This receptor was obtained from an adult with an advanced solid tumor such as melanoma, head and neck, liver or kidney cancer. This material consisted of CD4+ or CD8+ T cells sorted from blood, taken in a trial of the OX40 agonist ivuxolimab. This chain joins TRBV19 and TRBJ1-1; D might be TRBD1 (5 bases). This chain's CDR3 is CASSLSFWWGRDGSTEAFF. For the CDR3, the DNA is TGTGCCAGTAGTCTAAGCTTCTGGTGGGGCAGGGACGGTTCAACTGAAGCTTTCTTT.